The 2 T cell receptor beta chains below were found in one sample sequenced in a study of blood T cell repertoires in COVID-19 (dated by TCRdb to the early 2020s). The library was obtained by the immunoSEQ multiplex PCR assay. Imported from immuneACCESS, the table was reduced by TCRdb to in-frame sequences with V and J called. These copies leave out some clones; in studies compared against another copy, an unresolved V gene accounts for under half, and the cause of the remainder is not known. The sample records some 200,000 clones, 83% of which are singletons. The ten largest clones capture 4.8% of the sample. Specimen: PBMCs or T cells enriched from blood (not recorded which). All receptors come from a woman aged 50 to 60 who had been exposed to COVID-19.

This clone was seen a handful of times. This chain joins TRBV5-1 and TRBJ1-1; D is unclear. CDR1 and CDR2 from the germline V gene are SGHRS and YFSETQ. Trimming left V 4 bases short and J 6 bases short, with 19 bases between. This CDR3 has 15 amino acids. The CDR3 loop is CASSREGQTGAEAFF. For the CDR3, the DNA is TGCGCCAGCAGCCGCGAGGGCCAAACTGGGGCTGAAGCTTTCTTT.

The rearrangement joins TRBV19 to TRBJ2-5; 8 bases are a match to TRBD2. The germline gives CDR1 LNHDA, CDR2 SQIVND (reference sequence). With 2 bases clipped from V and 0 bases from J, the junction kept 11 bases outside the gene matches. The CDR3 extends over 18 amino acids. In DNA, the CDR3 is TGTGCCAGTAGTATACAAGGGCGGGGGGTCAAGTACCAAGAGACCCAGTACTTC. Its translation is CASSIQGRGVKYQETQYF.